This paragraph covers one T cell receptor (beta chain) sequence. Its antigen remains unidentified. The entry originates in a study of T cell repertoires in cytomegalovirus infection. Across the whole study: Use of recently identified HLA-C-restricted and well-studied HLA-B-restricted CMV epitopes was part of the study. Public TCR beta signatures indicated both CMV infection and matching HLA type.

From the reads, TCRdb called clonotypes with MiXCR, one entry per CDR3 protein. Altogether roughly 920,000 distinct CDR3 sequences are present, around 32% being singletons, with the ten largest covering around 15%. Findings and caveats of the study: CMV-specific TCR beta clonotypes restricted by HLA-C dominated the ex vivo response.

The CDR3 sequence is 14 residues long. The germline gives CDR1 MNHEY, CDR2 SMNVEV (reference sequence). The V end was cut by 6 bases, the J end by 2 bases, with 8 bases between. The TCR originated in a human donor in good health (CMV status not recorded). Some clones in this sample may be carry-over from other donors' samples. Sample: cultured CD8+ T cells from PBMCs, taken from culture after CMV antigen stimulation. This chain links TRBV27 with TRBJ2-6, with a tentative D call TRBD1 (5 bases). The CDR3 region is CASRGLAGANVLTF. In nucleotides, the CDR3 is TGTGCCAGCAGGGGGCTAGCTGGGGCCAACGTCCTGACTTTC.